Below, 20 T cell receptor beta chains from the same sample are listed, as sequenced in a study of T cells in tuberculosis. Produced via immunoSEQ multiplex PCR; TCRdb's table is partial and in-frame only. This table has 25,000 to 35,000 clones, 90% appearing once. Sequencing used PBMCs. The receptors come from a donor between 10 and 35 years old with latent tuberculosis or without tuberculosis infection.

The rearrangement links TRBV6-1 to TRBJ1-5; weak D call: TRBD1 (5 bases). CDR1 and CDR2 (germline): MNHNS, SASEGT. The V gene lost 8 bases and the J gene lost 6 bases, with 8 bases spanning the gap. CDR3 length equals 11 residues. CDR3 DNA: TGTGCCAGCGGGGGGATTCAGCCCCAGCATTTT. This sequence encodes CASGGIQPQHF.

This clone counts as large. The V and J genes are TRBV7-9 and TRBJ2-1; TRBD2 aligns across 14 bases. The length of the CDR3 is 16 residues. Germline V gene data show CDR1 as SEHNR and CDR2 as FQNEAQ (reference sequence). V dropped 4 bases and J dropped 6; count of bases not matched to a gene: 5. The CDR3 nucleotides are TGTGCCAGCAGCTCGACTAGCGGGGGGGTAGGCAATGAGCAGTTCTTC. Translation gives CASSSTSGGVGNEQFF. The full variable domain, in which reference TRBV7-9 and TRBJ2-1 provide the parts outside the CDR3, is DTGVSQNPRHKITKRGQNVTFRCDPISEHNRLYWYRQTLGQGPEFLTYFQNEAQLEKSRLLSDRFSAERPKGSFSTLEIQRTEQGDSAMYLCASSSTSGGVGNEQFFGPGTRLTVL.

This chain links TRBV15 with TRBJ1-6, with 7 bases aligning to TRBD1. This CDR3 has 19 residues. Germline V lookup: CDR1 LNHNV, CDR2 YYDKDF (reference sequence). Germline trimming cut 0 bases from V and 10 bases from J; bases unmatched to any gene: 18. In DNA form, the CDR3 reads TGTGCCACCAGCAGAGATAGAGTTAAGAGGGGGCGGAGTGGGTCACCCCTCCACTTT. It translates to CATSRDRVKRGRSGSPLHF.

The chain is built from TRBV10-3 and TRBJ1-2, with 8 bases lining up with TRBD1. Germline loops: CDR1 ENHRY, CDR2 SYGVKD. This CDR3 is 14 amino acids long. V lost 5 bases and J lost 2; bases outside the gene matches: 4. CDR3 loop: CAISPGQANYGYTF. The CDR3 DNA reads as TGTGCCATCAGTCCGGGACAGGCAAACTATGGCTACACCTTC.

In DNA, the CDR3 is TGTGCCAGCAGTTTATTTTCCGAGGATGGCTACACCTTC. Its protein product is CASSLFSEDGYTF. This rearrangement joins TRBV28 to TRBJ1-2; D not resolved. CDR1 MDHEN and CDR2 SYDVKM come from the germline V gene. V dropped 1 base and J dropped 6 bases, with 9 bases sitting between them. The CDR3 length is 13 residues.

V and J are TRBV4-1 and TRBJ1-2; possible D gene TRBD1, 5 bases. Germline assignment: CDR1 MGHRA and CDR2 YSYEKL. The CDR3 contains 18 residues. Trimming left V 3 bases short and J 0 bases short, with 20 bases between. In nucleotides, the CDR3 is TGCGCCAGCAGCCATGCGTCCGGTAGGGGAGGGGCTAACTATGGCTACACCTTC. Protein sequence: CASSHASGRGGANYGYTF.

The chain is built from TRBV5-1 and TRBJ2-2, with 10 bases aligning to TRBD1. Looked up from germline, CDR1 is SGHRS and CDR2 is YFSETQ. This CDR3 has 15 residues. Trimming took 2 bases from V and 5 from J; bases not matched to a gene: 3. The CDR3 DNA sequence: TGCGCCAGCAGCTTCGCGGGACAGGGGACCGGGGAGCTGTTTTTT. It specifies CASSFAGQGTGELFF.

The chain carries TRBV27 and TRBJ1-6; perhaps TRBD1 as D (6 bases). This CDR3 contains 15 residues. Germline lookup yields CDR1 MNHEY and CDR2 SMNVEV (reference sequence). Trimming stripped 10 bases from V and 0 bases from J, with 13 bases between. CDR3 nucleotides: TGTGCCACTAAGGGGGAGAGCTCCTATAATTCACCCCTCCACTTT. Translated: CATKGESSYNSPLHF.

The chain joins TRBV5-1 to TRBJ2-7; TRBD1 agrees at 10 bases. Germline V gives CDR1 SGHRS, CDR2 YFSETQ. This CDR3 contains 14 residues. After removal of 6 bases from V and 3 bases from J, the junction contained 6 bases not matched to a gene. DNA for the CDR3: TGCGCCAGCAACGCCCGGACAGGGGGCTACGAGCAGTACTTC. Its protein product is CASNARTGGYEQYF.

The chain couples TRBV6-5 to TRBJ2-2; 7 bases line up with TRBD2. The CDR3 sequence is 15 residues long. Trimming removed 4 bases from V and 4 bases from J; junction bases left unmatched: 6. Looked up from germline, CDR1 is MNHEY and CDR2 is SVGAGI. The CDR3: CASSSPRGGTGELFF. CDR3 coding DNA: TGTGCCAGCAGTTCCCCCCGCGGGGGCACCGGGGAGCTGTTTTTT.

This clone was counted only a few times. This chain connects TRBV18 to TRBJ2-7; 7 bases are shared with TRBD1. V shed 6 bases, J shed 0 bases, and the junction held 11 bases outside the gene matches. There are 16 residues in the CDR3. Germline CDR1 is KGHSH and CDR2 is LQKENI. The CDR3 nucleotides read TGTGCCAGCTCTCACACCCCGGGACAGAGCTCCTACGAGCAGTACTTC. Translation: CASSHTPGQSSYEQYF.

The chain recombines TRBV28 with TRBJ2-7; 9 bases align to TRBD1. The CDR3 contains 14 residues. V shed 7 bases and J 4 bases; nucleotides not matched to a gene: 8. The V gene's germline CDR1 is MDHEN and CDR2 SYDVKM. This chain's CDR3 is CASTRGQGSYEQYF. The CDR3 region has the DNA TGTGCCAGCACCCGAGGACAGGGGTCTTACGAGCAGTACTTC.

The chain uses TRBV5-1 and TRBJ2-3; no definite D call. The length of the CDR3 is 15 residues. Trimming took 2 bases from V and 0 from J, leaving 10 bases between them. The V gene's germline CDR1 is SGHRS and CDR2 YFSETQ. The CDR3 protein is CASSFGGGSTDTQYF. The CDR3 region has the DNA TGCGCCAGCAGCTTTGGTGGCGGAAGCACAGATACGCAGTATTTT.

For the CDR3, the DNA is TGCAGCGTTGTAGAGGGGGGAAATCAGCCCCAGCATTTT. It encodes CSVVEGGNQPQHF. The rearrangement uses TRBV29-1 and TRBJ1-5; a weak D match, TRBD1 (6 bases). Germline CDR1 SQVTM, CDR2 ANQGSEA. V lost 4 bases and J 4 bases, leaving 11 bases between the germline ends. The CDR3 is 13 residues long.

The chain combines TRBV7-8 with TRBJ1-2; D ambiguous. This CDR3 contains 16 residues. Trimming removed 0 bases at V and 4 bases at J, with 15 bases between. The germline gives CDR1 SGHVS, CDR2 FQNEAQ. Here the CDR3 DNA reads TGTGCCAGCAGCTTAGCCCGGGCCCCTGCGGGCTATGGCTACACCTTC. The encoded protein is CASSLARAPAGYGYTF.

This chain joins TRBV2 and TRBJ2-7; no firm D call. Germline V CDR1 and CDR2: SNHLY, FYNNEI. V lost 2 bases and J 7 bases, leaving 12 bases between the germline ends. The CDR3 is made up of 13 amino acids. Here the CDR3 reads CASSEMPRVEQYF. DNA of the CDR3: TGTGCCAGCAGTGAAATGCCCCGGGTTGAGCAGTACTTC.

In DNA form, the CDR3 reads TGCGCCAGCAGCTCGCAGGGGTTCCAAGAGACCCAGTACTTC. Protein product: CASSSQGFQETQYF. V usage is TRBV5-1 and J usage is TRBJ2-5, with a possible D match to TRBD1 (6 bases). V was trimmed by 3 bases and J by 1 base, leaving 10 bases between them. The germline CDR1 and CDR2 sequences are SGHRS and YFSETQ. CDR3 length: 14 amino acids.

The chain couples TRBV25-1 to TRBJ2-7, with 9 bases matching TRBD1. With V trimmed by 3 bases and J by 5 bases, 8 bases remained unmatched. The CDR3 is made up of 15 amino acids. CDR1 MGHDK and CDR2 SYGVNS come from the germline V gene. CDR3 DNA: TGTGCCAGCAGTGATTCCCCGGACAGGGGTCACGAGCAGTACTTC. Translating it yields CASSDSPDRGHEQYF.

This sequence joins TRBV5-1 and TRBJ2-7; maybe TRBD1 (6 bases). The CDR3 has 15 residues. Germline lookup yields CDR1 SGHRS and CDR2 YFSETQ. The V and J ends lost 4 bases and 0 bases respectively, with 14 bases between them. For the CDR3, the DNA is TGCGCCAGCAGCACTTGGGGGCTGAGCTCCTACGAGCAGTACTTC. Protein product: CASSTWGLSSYEQYF.

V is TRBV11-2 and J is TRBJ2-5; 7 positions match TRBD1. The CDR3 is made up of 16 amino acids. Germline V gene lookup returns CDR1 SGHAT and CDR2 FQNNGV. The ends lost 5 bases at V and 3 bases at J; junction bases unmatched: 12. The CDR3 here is CASSPYPRGTEETQYF. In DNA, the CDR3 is TGTGCCAGCAGCCCTTACCCCAGGGGGACGGAAGAGACCCAGTACTTC.